Below, 3 T cell receptor beta chains from the same sample are listed, as sequenced in a study of T cell responses to AZD1222 COVID-19 vaccine. Data came from immunoSEQ multiplex PCR; TCRdb stores just in-frame clones and leaves some out. The sample lists about 150,000 clones, about 81% occurring once. The sequenced sample was peripheral blood, obtained on day 0 of MenACWY control vaccination. The receptors were gathered from an adult in good health.

The chain combines TRBV10-2 with TRBJ1-3; tentative D call: TRBD1 (5 bases). Trimming left V 10 bases short and J 3 bases short, with 13 bases between. The CDR3 extends over 13 amino acids. The germline CDR1 and CDR2 sequences are WSHSY and SAAADI. CDR3 coding DNA: TGCGCCACCACCCAGGGTCTTGGAAACACCATATATTTT. Encoded protein: CATTQGLGNTIYF.

The chain joins TRBV27 to TRBJ1-1; D gene ambiguous. Trimming shortened V by 0 bases and J by 1 base, and 3 bases separated the two germline ends. Germline V gene data show CDR1 as MNHEY and CDR2 as SMNVEV (reference sequence). The length of the CDR3 is 13 residues. In DNA, the CDR3 is TGTGCCAGCAGTTTATCTTGGAACACTGAAGCTTTCTTT. Protein product: CASSLSWNTEAFF.

The rearrangement uses TRBV3-1 (or the pseudogene TRBV3-2) and TRBJ1-1; 7 bases map to TRBD1. Germline CDR1 LGHDT, CDR2 YNNKEL (reference sequence). This CDR3 region has 12 residues. The trim removed 6 bases at V and 8 bases at J, leaving 6 bases unmatched. In DNA form, the CDR3 reads TGTGCCAGCAGAAAAGGGGGCGGAGAAGCTTTCTTT. Translated: CASRKGGGEAFF.